This T cell receptor beta chain is drawn from a study of blood T cell repertoires in COVID-19. Overall study context: PBMCs, B-cell-depleted T cells, or T cells were the source of the cDNA or gDNA that made up the material.

Original processing notes: Amplification of reference gene primers was used by the study to estimate nucleated cell counts. TCRdb keeps only in-frame clones here, not all; method: immunoSEQ multiplex PCR. D and trimming were read from the DNA, whereas the V and J calls and clone size are those reported in that table. The sample includes roughly 40,000 clones, roughly 88% of them seen just once. CDR3 size: 14 residues. V lost 6 bases to trimming and J lost 2 bases; unmatched junction nucleotides: 5. Germline V gives CDR1 MNHEY, CDR2 SMNVEV (reference sequence). The V call is TRBV27, the J call TRBJ2-7, with TRBD1 matching 9 bases. The clonotype comes from a woman aged 35 to 49 with acute or convalescent COVID-19. Sequencing input: peripheral blood. The CDR3 nucleotides are TGTGCCAGCAGCCCCGGACAGGGGCCCTACGAGCAGTACTTC. It encodes CASSPGQGPYEQYF.